These T cell receptor beta chains were read from a single sample in a study of cytomegalovirus exposure and HLA in healthy donors. Profiling relied on immunoSEQ multiplex PCR, and the TCRdb table lists in-frame clones only, not all of them. In the table there are around 160,000 clones, approximately 83% of which are singletons. The sequencing sample was made of PBMCs. These receptors all stem from a man aged 18 to 35 in good health and CMV-seropositive. Each CDR3 is given without its conserved first and last residue. Fields, in order: CDR3 length, J gene, V gene, CDR3 protein.

length: 13
J: TRBJ1-6
V: TRBV2
CDR3: ASSSGRGYNSPLH

length: 10
J: TRBJ1-4
V: TRBV7-9
CDR3: ASSSQGEKLF

length: 12
J: TRBJ1-1
V: TRBV27
CDR3: ASRATVRNTEAF

length: 13
J: TRBJ2-7
V: TRBV4-3
CDR3: ASSQWTGGVDEQY

length: 14
J: TRBJ1-1
V: TRBV2
CDR3: ASSEARQGTPTEAF

length: 11
J: TRBJ2-5
V: TRBV2
CDR3: ASETGFTETQY

length: 16
J: TRBJ2-1
V: TRBV7-2
CDR3: ASSSGTSGAVSYNEQF

length: 12
J: TRBJ2-5
V: TRBV9
CDR3: ASSGVAGQETQY

length: 12
J: TRBJ1-1
V: TRBV14
CDR3: ASSQAAGANEAF

length: 11
J: TRBJ1-1
V: TRBV19
CDR3: ASSISRNTEAF

length: 13
J: TRBJ1-2
V: TRBV6-5
CDR3: ASSYSGGQDYGYT

length: 13
J: TRBJ1-3
V: TRBV25-1
CDR3: ASSTSTGTGNTIY

length: 16
J: TRBJ2-1
V: TRBV7-2
CDR3: ASSLELAGASSYNEQF

length: 11
J: TRBJ2-1
V: TRBV5-1
CDR3: ASSLVRGDEQF

length: 12
J: TRBJ2-7
V: TRBV11-2
CDR3: ASSFRTGAYEQY

length: 14
J: TRBJ2-2
V: TRBV11-3
CDR3: ASSPLAGGNTGELF

length: 13
J: TRBJ2-1
V: TRBV5-6
CDR3: ASSPDTRSYNEQF

length: 11
J: TRBJ1-3
V: TRBV5-4
CDR3: ASSVGQGNTIY

length: 9
J: TRBJ1-1
V: TRBV2
CDR3: ACRGSREAF

length: 14
J: TRBJ2-1
V: TRBV19
CDR3: ASSIRDRGSYNEQF

length: 17
J: TRBJ1-3
V: TRBV2
CDR3: ASSDKVIGTAHSGNTIY

length: 13
J: TRBJ2-7
V: TRBV5-6
CDR3: ASSLSQGHAWEQY

length: 13
J: TRBJ2-1
V: TRBV5-1
CDR3: ASSPAGGRKNEQF

length: 11
J: TRBJ1-2
V: TRBV6-5
CDR3: ASSPGTGSGYT

length: 10
J: TRBJ2-7
V: TRBV7-9
CDR3: ASSLGAYEQY

length: 13
J: TRBJ2-1
V: TRBV5-1
CDR3: ASSPSGGFYNEQF

length: 11
J: TRBJ2-1
V: TRBV6-6
CDR3: ATSTSSYNEQF

length: 13
J: TRBJ1-1
V: TRBV7-9
CDR3: ASSTQDRANTEAF

length: 11
J: TRBJ1-3
V: TRBV5-1
CDR3: ASSTDSRNTIY

length: 17
J: TRBJ1-2
V: TRBV28
CDR3: ASSLPLRLRGRKSYGYT

length: 16
J: TRBJ2-3
V: TRBV5-1
CDR3: ASSTRERGDPSVDTQY

length: 12
J: TRBJ1-1
V: TRBV27
CDR3: ASSLGRGKTEAF

length: 13
J: TRBJ2-2
V: TRBV5-4
CDR3: ASSAKTGGTGELF

length: 12
J: TRBJ1-2
V: TRBV9
CDR3: ASSANRGGYGYT

length: 11
J: TRBJ1-1
V: TRBV6-1
CDR3: ASSKRLDTEAF